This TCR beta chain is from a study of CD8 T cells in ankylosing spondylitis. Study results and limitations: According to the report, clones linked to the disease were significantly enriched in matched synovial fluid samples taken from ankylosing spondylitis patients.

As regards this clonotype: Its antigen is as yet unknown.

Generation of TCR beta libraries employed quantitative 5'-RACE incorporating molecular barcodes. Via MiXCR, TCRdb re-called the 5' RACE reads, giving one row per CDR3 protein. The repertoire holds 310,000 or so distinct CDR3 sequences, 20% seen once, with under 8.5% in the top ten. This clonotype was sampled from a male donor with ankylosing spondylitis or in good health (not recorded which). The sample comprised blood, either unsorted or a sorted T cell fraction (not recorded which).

The CDR3 DNA is TGTGCCAGCCGATCCATAGCGGGAGGGTGGAATGAGCAGTTCTTC. Translation gives CASRSIAGGWNEQFF. V and J are TRBV28 and TRBJ2-1; TRBD2 agrees at 11 bases. J was trimmed by 7 bases and V by 8 bases; bases with no gene match: 10. Looked up from germline, CDR1 is MDHEN and CDR2 is SYDVKM. This CDR3 is 15 amino acids long.